This T cell receptor beta chain comes out of a study of T cells in Graves' hyperthyroidism and ophthalmopathy. General study results and limits: Ophthalmopathy was model-predicted a median about 6.7 months pre-onset. Most thyroid clonotypes with frequency above 0.001 were detected in blood.

Inclusion characteristics of ophthalmopathy patients comprised a Clinical Activity Score of at least 3, a NOSPECS grade of at least 4, and duration under 3 months. Amplification of TCR beta CDR3 regions was performed using RNA transcripts as template. The primer set for the first-round RT-PCR of the TCR CDR3 was HTBI. TCRdb re-called the multiplex PCR reads through MiXCR, storing one row per CDR3 protein. The table shows 310,000 or so distinct CDR3 sequences, with 17% occurring only once. This clonotype was counted between two and nine times. The antigen is not known. V was shortened by 3 bases and J by 5 bases, with 17 bases between the two germline ends. CDR1 is DFQATT and CDR2 is SNEGSKA in the germline V gene (reference sequence). This CDR3 has 15 amino acids.

The TCR was taken from a woman between 55 and 75 years old with Graves' ophthalmopathy. V gene TRBV20-1 combines with J gene TRBJ2-1; the D gene is possibly TRBD2 (6 bases). Source material: blood. This CDR3 reads CSARGGVLLHNEQFF. The CDR3 coding sequence is TGCAGTGCTAGGGGGGGAGTCCTACTCCACAATGAGCAGTTCTTC.